These T cell receptor beta chains were read from a single sample in a study of shared clonotypes between healthy human individuals. Data came from immunoSEQ multiplex PCR; TCRdb stores just in-frame clones and leaves some out. Of nearly 1 million clones listed, over 75% are singletons. Sequenced input: memory CD4+ T cells sorted from blood. The source is a man between 18 and 29 years old in good health. Each CDR3 is given with its conserved first and last residue. Fields, in order: J gene, D gene, clone size, V gene, CDR3 protein, CDR3 DNA. D genes are given only for firm matches. Clone sizes are given selectively: once, few, many, or a class where the clone is expanded.

>TRBJ1-6|-|few|TRBV5-5
CASSLGGQGNSPLHF
TGTGCCAGCAGCTTGGGTGGGCAGGGTAATTCACCCCTCCACTTT
>TRBJ2-1|TRBD1|many|TRBV4-2
CASSQEGPQGPSNEQFF
TGTGCCAGCAGCCAAGAAGGACCACAGGGGCCGTCCAATGAGCAGTTCTTC
>TRBJ1-5|-|-|TRBV7-2
CASSSTGIPQPQHF
TGTGCCAGCAGCTCCACAGGAATCCCTCAGCCCCAGCATTTT
>TRBJ1-5|TRBD1|-|TRBV6-1
CAIRQGTQFQPQHF
TGTGCCATCCGACAGGGGACCCAATTTCAGCCCCAGCATTTT
>TRBJ2-2|-|-|TRBV5-1
CASRLANTGELFF
TGCGCCAGCAGGTTGGCGAACACCGGGGAGCTGTTTTTT
>TRBJ2-7|TRBD1|-|TRBV29-1
CSAGGQGAGEQYF
TGCAGCGCCGGGGGACAGGGGGCCGGCGAGCAGTACTTC
>TRBJ1-2|TRBD1|-|TRBV7-9
CASSLPGQGAYTF
TGTGCCAGCAGCTTGCCGGGACAGGGCGCCTACACCTTC
>TRBJ2-3|TRBD2|-|TRBV11-2
CASSSGLAGGPSTDTQYF
TGTGCCAGCAGCTCCGGACTAGCGGGGGGGCCAAGCACAGATACGCAGTATTTT
>TRBJ2-7|-|-|TRBV6-6
CASSWGPEQYF
TGTGCCAGCAGTTGGGGACCCGAGCAGTACTTC
>TRBJ1-2|-|-|TRBV5-1
CASSLGQGNNVYGYTF
TGCGCCAGCAGCTTGGGCCAAGGCAATAATGTCTATGGCTACACCTTC
>TRBJ2-1|-|-|TRBV9
CASSAHTRSYNEQFF
TGTGCCAGCAGCGCGCACACCCGTTCCTACAATGAGCAGTTCTTC
>TRBJ2-7|TRBD2|-|TRBV5-1
CASSPLSVSGGNRDSYEQYF
TGCGCCAGCAGCCCCCTGTCAGTCAGCGGGGGCAACCGCGATTCCTACGAGCAGTACTTC
>TRBJ1-6|TRBD1|once|TRBV5-1
CASSDRGSYNSPLHF
TGCGCCAGCAGCGACAGGGGCTCCTATAATTCACCCCTCCACTTT
>TRBJ2-7|TRBD1|few|TRBV6-5
CASGTGDHEQYF
TGTGCCAGCGGGACAGGGGACCACGAGCAGTACTTC
>TRBJ2-5|-|-|TRBV6-1
CASSDGPETQYF
TGTGCCAGCAGTGACGGCCCAGAGACCCAGTACTTC
>TRBJ1-2|-|-|TRBV5-1
CASSLDGNYGYTF
TGCGCCAGCAGCTTGGATGGTAACTATGGCTACACCTTC
>TRBJ2-3|-|-|TRBV11-2
CASSQRGDTQYF
TGTGCCAGCAGCCAAAGGGGTGATACGCAGTATTTT
>TRBJ2-5|TRBD1|-|TRBV7-2
CASSLGTGDAETQYF
TGTGCCAGCAGCCTGGGGACAGGGGATGCGGAGACCCAGTACTTC
>TRBJ2-5|TRBD2|-|TRBV6-6
CASSYPSGGRRETQYF
TGTGCCAGCAGTTACCCCAGCGGGGGGCGAAGGGAGACCCAGTACTTC
>TRBJ2-2|-|-|TRBV5-1
CASNARGNTGELFF
TGCGCCAGCAACGCTCGGGGAAACACCGGGGAGCTGTTTTTT
>TRBJ1-1|TRBD1|few|TRBV6-5
CASRGQGDTEAFF
TGTGCCAGCAGGGGACAGGGAGACACTGAAGCTTTCTTT
>TRBJ1-2|-|-|TRBV7-2
CASSLAPSGPQMGYTF
TGTGCCAGCAGCTTAGCGCCGTCTGGGCCTCAGATGGGCTACACCTTC
>TRBJ2-5|-|-|TRBV5-4
CASSYRDIRETQYF
TGTGCCAGCAGCTACCGGGACATACGGGAGACCCAGTACTTC
>TRBJ1-2|-|-|TRBV27
CASTDSGARYGYTF
TGTGCCAGCACCGACTCAGGGGCCCGCTATGGCTACACCTTC
>TRBJ1-6|-|-|TRBV30
CAWSVRGLNSPLHF
TGTGCCTGGAGTGTACGCGGTCTAAATTCACCCCTCCACTTT
>TRBJ2-2|-|once|TRBV4-2
CASSQAVWGAGELFF
TGTGCCAGCAGCCAAGCCGTGTGGGGGGCCGGGGAGCTGTTTTTT
>TRBJ2-7|TRBD2|-|TRBV27
CASSLSSGTSGRISYEQYF
TGTGCCAGCAGTTTGTCGTCGGGGACTAGCGGGAGGATCTCCTACGAGCAGTACTTC
>TRBJ2-1|-|-|TRBV7-3
CASSSKARTASGDEQFF
TGTGCCAGCAGCTCAAAGGCCCGGACAGCGTCGGGGGATGAGCAGTTCTTC
>TRBJ2-5|-|-|TRBV4-2
CASSQELVQETQYF
TGTGCCAGCAGCCAGGAACTAGTACAAGAGACCCAGTACTTC
>TRBJ1-4|TRBD1|-|TRBV9
CASSPQGASLNEKLFF
TGTGCCAGCAGCCCACAGGGGGCGAGTTTAAACGAAAAACTGTTTTTT
>TRBJ1-2|TRBD1|-|TRBV10-3
CAISKTTGRDNYGYTF
TGTGCCATCAGTAAAACGACAGGGAGGGATAACTATGGCTACACCTTC
>TRBJ1-2|-|once|TRBV6-5
CASGEPAGGYTF
TGTGCCAGCGGGGAACCGGCTGGTGGCTACACCTTC
>TRBJ1-1|-|few|TRBV10-3
CAISQGLRLNTEAFF
TGTGCCATCAGCCAGGGACTCCGCTTGAACACTGAAGCTTTCTTT
>TRBJ2-5|-|-|TRBV5-1
CASSLGVLNQETQYF
TGCGCCAGCAGCTTGGGGGTGCTCAACCAAGAGACCCAGTACTTC
>TRBJ1-3|-|-|TRBV6-5
CASSYSRAGNTIYF
TGTGCCAGCAGTTACTCCAGGGCGGGAAACACCATATATTTT
>TRBJ2-1|-|-|TRBV11-2
CASSLALYNEQFF
TGTGCCAGCAGCTTAGCTCTTTACAATGAGCAGTTCTTC
>TRBJ2-2|-|-|TRBV9
CASSVTGTYNTGELFF
TGTGCCAGCAGCGTGACCGGGACTTATAACACCGGGGAGCTGTTTTTT
>TRBJ1-1|TRBD1|-|TRBV25-1
CASSDLDRGLGTEAFF
TGTGCCAGCAGTGACCTGGACAGGGGGCTGGGCACTGAAGCTTTCTTT
>TRBJ2-4|TRBD1|-|TRBV19
CASSPTGLEGTIQYF
TGTGCCAGTAGCCCGACAGGGCTTGAAGGGACCATTCAGTACTTC
>TRBJ1-4|-|-|TRBV5-4
CASSYRGPNEKLFF
TGTGCCAGCAGCTACCGCGGCCCTAATGAAAAACTGTTTTTT
>TRBJ1-2|-|-|TRBV19
CASSIPGTGYTF
TGTGCCAGTAGTATCCCGGGTACTGGCTACACCTTC
>TRBJ2-1|TRBD2|-|TRBV5-1
CASSLGTSSYNEQFF
TGCGCCAGCAGCTTGGGGACTAGCTCCTACAATGAGCAGTTCTTC
>TRBJ2-1|TRBD1|-|TRBV19
CASSVTGGATTYRWGSGYNEQFF
TGTGCCAGTAGTGTGACAGGGGGCGCAACCACATACCGTTGGGGAAGTGGGTACAATGAGCAGTTCTTC
>TRBJ1-6|TRBD1|-|TRBV5-6
CASSPDRGSSNSPLHF
TGTGCCAGCAGCCCGGACAGGGGCTCGAGTAATTCACCCCTCCACTTT
>TRBJ1-2|-|-|TRBV7-9
CASSRGDYGYTF
TGTGCCAGCAGTAGGGGTGACTATGGCTACACCTTC
>TRBJ2-3|-|-|TRBV18
CASSQNPGTDTQYF
TGTGCCAGCTCACAGAATCCAGGGACAGATACGCAGTATTTT
>TRBJ1-6|-|many|TRBV6-5
CASSYSQGSNSPLHF
TGTGCCAGCAGTTACTCCCAGGGGTCGAATTCACCCCTCCACTTT
>TRBJ2-7|TRBD1|-|TRBV29-1
CSVGDRVTYEQYF
TGCAGCGTAGGGGACAGAGTCACCTACGAGCAGTACTTC
>TRBJ2-2|-|-|TRBV7-6
CASSSVATNTGELFF
TGTGCCAGCAGCTCTGTAGCGACGAACACCGGGGAGCTGTTTTTT
>TRBJ2-5|TRBD1|-|TRBV11-2
CASSLGTGASETQYF
TGTGCCAGCAGCTTGGGGACAGGGGCATCAGAGACCCAGTACTTC
>TRBJ1-2|TRBD1|-|TRBV4-1
CASSQDRTASNYGYTF
TGCGCCAGCAGCCAGGACAGGACAGCCTCTAACTATGGCTACACCTTC
>TRBJ2-2|-|few|TRBV28
CASSTSATGELFF
TGTGCCAGCAGTACCAGCGCCACCGGGGAGCTGTTTTTT
>TRBJ1-6|-|-|TRBV5-1
CASSYTAGTDSPLHF
TGCGCCAGCAGCTATACCGCAGGTACGGATTCACCCCTCCACTTT
>TRBJ2-3|-|-|TRBV4-2
CASSQVGTSLGTDTQYF
TGTGCCAGCAGCCAAGTAGGTACCAGCTTGGGCACAGATACGCAGTATTTT
>TRBJ2-2|TRBD2|-|TRBV9
CASSVDAGTSGLEMAGELFF
TGTGCCAGCAGCGTGGATGCCGGGACTAGCGGGTTAGAGATGGCCGGGGAGCTGTTTTTT
>TRBJ1-2|TRBD1|-|TRBV30
CAWSEQGLGYGYTF
TGTGCCTGGAGTGAACAGGGGCTAGGCTATGGCTACACCTTC
>TRBJ1-1|-|few|TRBV30
CAFGTNTEAFF
TGTGCCTTCGGAACGAACACTGAAGCTTTCTTT
>TRBJ2-7|TRBD1|-|TRBV4-1
CATRDSGSYEQYF
TGCGCCACTCGGGACAGTGGGTCCTACGAGCAGTACTTC